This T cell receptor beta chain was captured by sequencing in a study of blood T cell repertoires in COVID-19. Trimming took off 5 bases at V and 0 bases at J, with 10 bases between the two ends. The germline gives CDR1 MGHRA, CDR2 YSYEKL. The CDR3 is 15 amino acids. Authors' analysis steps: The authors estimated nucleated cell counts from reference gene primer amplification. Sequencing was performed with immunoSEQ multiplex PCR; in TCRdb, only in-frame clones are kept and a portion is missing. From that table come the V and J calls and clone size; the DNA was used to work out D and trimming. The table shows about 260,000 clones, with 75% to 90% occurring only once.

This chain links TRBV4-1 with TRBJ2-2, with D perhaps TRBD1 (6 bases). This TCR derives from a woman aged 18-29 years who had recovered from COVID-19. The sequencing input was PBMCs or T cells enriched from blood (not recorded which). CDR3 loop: CASSGGQTNTGELFF. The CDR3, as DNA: TGCGCCAGCAGCGGTGGACAGACGAACACCGGGGAGCTGTTTTTT.